One TCR beta chain is described in this entry. The antigen is not known. This entry comes from a study of beta chain features in type 1 diabetes. Broader study findings: Junctions at VDJ sites from type 1 diabetes patients had fewer insertions and more deletions. Shorter TCRB CDR3s, moderately but significantly so, were found in Type 1 diabetes patients in all four CD4+ subsets. Across patients, naive, central memory and Treg TCRB repertoires exhibited apparently greater similarity than was observed across healthy donors.

What was sequenced were expressed TCRB transcripts, since all of the isolated RNA had been reverse transcribed. Assay: immunoSEQ multiplex PCR; the TCRdb copy retains only in-frame clones and omits some. The data contain about 900,000 clones, roughly a sixth of them seen just once; the ten biggest clones take up about 0.02%. V dropped 5 bases and J dropped 4 bases, with 16 bases sitting between them. Germline CDR1 SGHTA, CDR2 FQGNSA. The CDR3 is 15 amino acids. Heparinised blood was drawn once per donor, averaging roughly 120 mL. This receptor was identified in a young woman in good health. The specimen was naive CD4+ T cells from blood. The genes are TRBV7-2 and TRBJ2-3; D is possibly TRBD1 (6 bases). CDR3 residues: CASSPRTTGSDTQYF. As DNA, the CDR3 is TGTGCCAGCAGCCCACGTACAACAGGGTCAGATACGCAGTATTTT. Filled out from reference TRBV7-2 and TRBJ2-3, the complete variable domain reads GAGVSQSPSNKVTEKGKDVELRCDPISGHTALYWYRQSLGQGLEFLIYFQGNSAPDKSGLPSDRFSAERTGGSVSTLTIQRTQQEDSAVYLCASSPRTTGSDTQYFGPGTRLTVL.